These 12 T cell receptor beta chains share one sample of origin, sequenced in a study of T cell responses to AZD1222 COVID-19 vaccine. TCRdb keeps only in-frame clones here, not all; method: immunoSEQ multiplex PCR. The sample records approximately 110,000 clones, over 75% being singletons. The sequenced sample was peripheral blood, obtained on day 0 of AZD1222 vaccination. These receptors were obtained from an adult in good health.

The chain uses TRBV24-1 and TRBJ2-3; perhaps D is TRBD1 or TRBD2 (5 bases each). V shed 3 bases and J shed 2 bases, with 14 bases lying between them. CDR3 size: 16 residues. Per germline, CDR1 KGHDR and CDR2 SFDVKD. The CDR3, as DNA: TGTGCCACCAGTGATGGTCAGGGTAGCGACACAGATACGCAGTATTTT. It translates to CATSDGQGSDTDTQYF.

The chain employs TRBV6-2 or TRBV6-3 and TRBJ2-7; tentative D call: TRBD1 (5 bases). CDR3 size: 14 residues. CDR1 is MNHEY and CDR2 is SVGEGT in the germline V gene. The ends were cut back, 4 bases at V and 2 bases at J, with 12 bases in the middle. The CDR3 DNA sequence: TGTGCCAGCAGTTGGTTCAGGGAAACCTACGAGCAGTACTTC. It codes for CASSWFRETYEQYF.

This clone occurred once. This chain connects TRBV5-5 to TRBJ1-1; TRBD1 aligns across 7 bases. Per germline, CDR1 SGHKS and CDR2 YYEKEE (reference sequence). V lost 6 bases and J lost 1; bases outside the gene matches: 15. CDR3 length: 17 amino acids. In DNA form, the CDR3 reads TGTGCCAGCATCATGGGGTCCGGGACAGTACCGAACACTGAAGCTTTCTTT. It encodes CASIMGSGTVPNTEAFF.

This sequence joins TRBV19 and TRBJ2-2; D not certain. Germline V gives CDR1 LNHDA, CDR2 SQIVND (reference sequence). The V gene lost 5 bases and the J gene lost 9 bases, with 13 bases spanning the gap. The CDR3 has 13 residues. CDR3 sequence (DNA): TGTGCCAGTAGTGAATTCGTGCACCGGGAGCTGTTTTTT. Translating it yields CASSEFVHRELFF.

The chain uses TRBV28 and TRBJ1-5; D remains ambiguous. Per the germline V gene, CDR1 is MDHEN and CDR2 is SYDVKM. Trimming took 8 bases from V and 4 from J, leaving 6 bases between them. The CDR3 sequence is 11 residues long. CDR3 DNA sequence: TGTGCCAGCGGCCAGAATCAGCCCCAGCATTTT. It codes for CASGQNQPQHF. The whole variable domain, remainder taken from reference TRBV28 and TRBJ1-5, is DVKVTQSSRYLVKRTGEKVFLECVQDMDHENMFWYRQDPGLGLRLIYFSYDVKMKEKGDIPEGYSVSREKKERFSLILESASTNQTSMYLCASGQNQPQHFGDGTRLSIL.

The CDR3 DNA follows: TGTGCCAGCAGCCCGATCCCTGGAAACACCATATATTTT. It codes for CASSPIPGNTIYF. This chain joins TRBV2 and TRBJ1-3; D remains ambiguous. Germline V lookup: CDR1 SNHLY, CDR2 FYNNEI. With 6 bases removed from V and 2 bases from J, the gap between germline ends came to 8 bases. CDR3 length equals 13 residues.

This chain joins TRBV6-6 and TRBJ1-5, with D unresolved. Germline V CDR1 and CDR2: MNHNY, SVGAGI (reference sequence). Trimming shortened V by 4 bases and J by 8 bases, and 9 bases separated the two germline ends. The CDR3 is made up of 12 amino acids. CDR3 DNA sequence: TGTGCCAGCAGTTGGGAGAAGGAGCCCCAGCATTTT. It codes for CASSWEKEPQHF.

The chain combines TRBV19 with TRBJ2-6; 9 bases line up with TRBD2. The V segment lost 8 bases and the J segment 4 bases; nucleotides outside the gene matches: 15. Germline V CDR1 and CDR2: LNHDA, SQIVND (reference sequence). There are 18 residues in the CDR3. CDR3 sequence (DNA): TGTGCCAGTTCAAACGCGGGGGGGCCCTTTTCCGGGGCCAACGTCCTGACTTTC. Translation gives CASSNAGGPFSGANVLTF.

The V gene is TRBV16, the J gene TRBJ1-6; D is unclear. This CDR3 is built from 13 residues. Trimming cost V 4 bases and J 7 bases, with 8 bases left between them. Germline lookup yields CDR1 KGHSY and CDR2 FQNENV. Here the CDR3 reads CASSPYQNSPLHF. The CDR3 region has the DNA TGTGCCAGCAGCCCTTATCAGAATTCACCCCTCCACTTT.

The chain employs TRBV7-8 and TRBJ1-2; unclear D gene. With 5 bases removed from V and 8 bases from J, the gap between germline ends came to 18 bases. CDR1 SGHVS and CDR2 FQNEAQ come from the germline V gene. CDR3 length equals 14 residues. CDR3 in DNA: TGTGCCAGCAGCAAATTACGGATCCCTCAGGGCTACACCTTC. It is translated as CASSKLRIPQGYTF.

This clone was seen only once. The rearrangement joins TRBV5-1 to TRBJ1-4, with D perhaps matching TRBD1 (5 bases). Germline values: CDR1 SGHRS, CDR2 YFSETQ. This CDR3 region has 14 residues. Trimming pared 0 bases from V and 5 bases from J, leaving 8 bases between. The CDR3 DNA follows: TGCGCCAGCAGCTTGGAGACAGCGAATGAAAAACTGTTTTTT. It translates to CASSLETANEKLFF. Supplemented by reference TRBV5-1 and TRBJ1-4, the full variable domain reads KAGVTQTPRYLIKTRGQQVTLSCSPISGHRSVSWYQQTPGQGLQFLFEYFSETQRNKGNFPGRFSGRQFSNSRSEMNVSTLELGDSALYLCASSLETANEKLFFGSGTQLSVL.

This clone was seen at least ten times. The rearrangement joins TRBV5-8 to TRBJ2-1; the D gene is possibly TRBD2 (6 bases). This CDR3 is 15 amino acids long. Germline V CDR1 and CDR2: SGHTS, YDEGEE. Trimming left V 0 bases short and J 3 bases short, with 10 bases between. The DNA of the CDR3 is TGTGCCAGCAGCTTGGTCCTCGGGGGCTACAATGAGCAGTTCTTC. This codes for CASSLVLGGYNEQFF.